This T cell receptor beta chain was sequenced in a study of T cell responses to AZD1222 COVID-19 vaccine. Findings and caveats of the study: Scientists sampled the repertoires only once the peak T cell response had passed. White British ancestry dominated among donors, who included more females, and clonal diversity was possibly underestimated.

With regard to this clone: Its antigen is currently unknown.

Measured with immunoSEQ multiplex PCR; TCRdb has only the in-frame clones, and not every one. The table includes roughly 120,000 clones, 88% detected once. Trimming cost V 5 bases and J 6 bases; bases outside gene matches: 15. The CDR3 extends over 16 amino acids. Germline V gene sequence: CDR1 MNHEY, CDR2 SMNVEV (reference sequence). The chain employs TRBV27 and TRBJ1-2, with 7 bases that match TRBD1. The receptor's source is an adult in good health. The sample here was peripheral blood, taken on day 0 of AZD1222 vaccination. CDR3 in amino acids: CASSTQGQKEANGYTF. The CDR3 bases are TGTGCCAGCAGTACCCAGGGACAGAAGGAGGCCAATGGCTACACCTTC.